A selection of T cell receptor beta chains follows, all from one sample in a study of blood T cell repertoires in COVID-19. Clones were read by immunoSEQ multiplex PCR, and TCRdb kept only the in-frame ones, dropping some. The sample includes approximately 170,000 clones, about 80% seen only once; the top ten take about 2.7%. The sequenced sample consisted of peripheral blood. These receptors came from a human donor with acute or convalescent COVID-19. The donor label of this sample is uncertain. Each CDR3 is given with its conserved first and last residue. Each record gives: J gene, D gene, clone size, V gene, CDR3 protein, CDR3 DNA. A D gene is named only where the DNA matches it firmly. The size of a clone is reported for some rows only, either as once, few or many, or as a class for expanded clones.

>TRBJ2-3|-|-|TRBV2
CAQTQGSSTDTQYF
TGTGCCCAAACTCAGGGGTCTAGCACAGATACGCAGTATTTT
>TRBJ2-1|TRBD1|-|TRBV6-5
CAGSGTGFNEQFF
TGTGCCGGGTCCGGGACAGGGTTCAATGAGCAGTTCTTC
>TRBJ2-1|-|few|TRBV6-5
CASINPSDRNEQFF
TGTGCCAGCATCAACCCGAGTGACAGGAATGAGCAGTTCTTC
>TRBJ2-5|-|-|TRBV27
CASSLRETQYF
TGTGCCAGCAGTTTACGAGAGACCCAGTACTTC
>TRBJ2-5|-|-|TRBV30
CAWTVAADVRETQYF
TGTGCCTGGACCGTGGCGGCAGACGTTCGGGAGACCCAGTACTTC
>TRBJ2-1|TRBD1|-|TRBV6-1
CASSEWDRAHNEQFF
TGTGCCAGCAGTGAGTGGGACAGGGCCCACAATGAGCAGTTCTTC
>TRBJ2-3|-|-|TRBV6-4
CASRTNPSAICTDTQYF
TGTGCCAGCAGAACGAACCCTAGCGCCATATGCACAGATACGCAGTATTTT
>TRBJ1-4|-|few|TRBV19
CASSTNREMSEKLFF
TGTGCCAGTAGTACCAACAGGGAGATGAGTGAAAAACTGTTTTTT
>TRBJ1-1|-|-|TRBV6-6
CASSHGQVSNTEAFF
TGTGCCAGCAGCCACGGTCAGGTTTCTAACACTGAAGCTTTCTTT
>TRBJ1-3|-|-|TRBV7-2
CASSLQWSSGNTIYF
TGTGCCAGCAGCTTACAATGGAGCTCTGGAAACACCATATATTTT
>TRBJ2-3|-|-|TRBV6-2/TRBV6-3
CASRFELSTDTQYF
TGTGCCAGCCGTTTTGAGTTAAGCACAGATACGCAGTATTTT
>TRBJ2-7|-|-|TRBV3-1/TRBV3-2
CASSPSSGRYEQYF
TGTGCCAGCAGCCCGAGTAGCGGCCGTTACGAGCAGTACTTC
>TRBJ1-2|-|-|TRBV6-6
CASSYTNRVGYTF
TGTGCCAGCAGTTACACTAACAGGGTCGGCTACACCTTC
>TRBJ1-5|TRBD1|-|TRBV19
CASSTWTGQAQHF
TGTGCCAGTAGTACATGGACAGGTCAAGCCCAGCATTTT
>TRBJ1-1|-|-|TRBV7-2
CASSLAAGILNTEAFF
TGTGCCAGCAGCCTCGCCGCCGGGATTTTGAACACTGAAGCTTTCTTT
>TRBJ1-2|TRBD1|-|TRBV12-3/TRBV12-4
CASSLPTGGGYTF
TGTGCCAGCAGTCTCCCGACAGGGGGTGGCTACACCTTC
>TRBJ1-5|-|many|TRBV4-1
CASSQDRGSNQPQHF
TGCGCCAGCAGCCAAGATCGGGGAAGCAATCAGCCCCAGCATTTT
>TRBJ1-2|-|-|TRBV19
CASSIGGTAGAYGYTF
TGTGCCAGTAGTATAGGGGGAACAGCGGGGGCCTATGGCTACACCTTC
>TRBJ2-5|TRBD2|-|TRBV11-2
CASSPGASGPETQYF
TGTGCCAGCAGCCCTGGGGCTAGCGGGCCAGAGACCCAGTACTTC
>TRBJ2-7|-|-|TRBV19
CASSIDPAAVYEQYF
TGTGCCAGTAGTATTGATCCAGCGGCAGTGTACGAGCAGTACTTC
>TRBJ1-4|-|-|TRBV10-3
CAISDLGGTNEKLFF
TGTGCCATCAGTGATTTGGGAGGCACTAATGAAAAACTGTTTTTT
>TRBJ2-1|TRBD2|-|TRBV14
CASSQVEGAGGSHEQFF
TGTGCCAGCAGCCAAGTAGAGGGAGCGGGAGGCTCCCATGAGCAGTTCTTC
>TRBJ2-2|TRBD2|-|TRBV5-1
CASSQTGTSDRELFF
TGCGCCAGCAGCCAAACCGGGACTAGCGACAGGGAGCTGTTTTTT